The clone carrying this TCR beta chain was counted between two and nine times. Its antigen remains unknown. Time point noted: patch test 1, 2 weeks after DPC sensitization. Noted treatment: therapeutic diphenylcyclopropenone sensitization with weekly scalp DPC. The data originate from a study of human T cells and chemical hapten exposure. Overall study results and limits: Against controls, expanded TCRs gave rise to significantly more large CDR3 similarity clusters.

This CDR3 comprises 16 residues. Trimming removed 3 bases from V and 0 bases from J, with 9 bases in between. Individual cDNA molecules had unique molecular identifiers attached to them by the library. MiXCR, applied by TCRdb to the RACE reads, yields one record per CDR3 protein. The data show approximately 60,000 distinct CDR3 sequences, approximately 9.3% seen once. The sample here was whole blood, taken in connection with sensitization to the hapten diphenylcyclopropenone (DPC). This chain uses TRBV12-3 or TRBV12-4 with TRBJ2-6; the D is unclear. This clonotype was sampled from a woman aged 40 to 50 with alopecia areata. Some clones in this sample may be carry-over from other donors' samples. In DNA form, the CDR3 reads TGTGCCAGCAGTTTTACAAGAGACTCTGGGGCCAACGTCCTGACTTTC. This gives the protein CASSFTRDSGANVLTF.